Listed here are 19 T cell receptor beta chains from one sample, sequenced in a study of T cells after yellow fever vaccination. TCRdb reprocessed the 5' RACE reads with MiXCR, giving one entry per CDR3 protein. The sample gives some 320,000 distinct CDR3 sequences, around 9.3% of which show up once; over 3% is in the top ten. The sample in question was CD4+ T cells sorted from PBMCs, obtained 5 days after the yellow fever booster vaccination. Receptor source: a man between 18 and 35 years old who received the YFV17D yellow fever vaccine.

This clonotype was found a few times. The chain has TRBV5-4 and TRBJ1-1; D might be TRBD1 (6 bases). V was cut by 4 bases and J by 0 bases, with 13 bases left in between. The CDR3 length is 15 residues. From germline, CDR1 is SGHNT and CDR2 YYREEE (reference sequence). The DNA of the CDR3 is TGTGCCAGCAGCCCTAGGACAGCTGTGAACACTGAAGCTTTCTTT. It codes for CASSPRTAVNTEAFF.

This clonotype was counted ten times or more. CDR3 coding DNA: TGTGCCACCAGTGATTGGTCAGGGGCCCAAGAGACCCAGTACTTC. It translates to CATSDWSGAQETQYF. The chain joins TRBV24-1 to TRBJ2-5, with a possible D match to TRBD1 (6 bases). The CDR3 has 15 amino acids. Germline V gives CDR1 KGHDR, CDR2 SFDVKD. The germline V and J ends were trimmed by 2 bases and 1 base, with 10 bases remaining between them.

As DNA, the CDR3 is TGCGCCAGCAGCAGCAGGGGTTACACAGATACGCAGTATTTT. As protein: CASSSRGYTDTQYF. The J gene is TRBJ2-3, the V gene TRBV5-1; D might be TRBD1 (6 bases). The CDR3 extends over 14 amino acids. V lost 4 bases and J lost 2, with 11 bases in between. CDR1 is SGHRS and CDR2 is YFSETQ in the germline V gene.

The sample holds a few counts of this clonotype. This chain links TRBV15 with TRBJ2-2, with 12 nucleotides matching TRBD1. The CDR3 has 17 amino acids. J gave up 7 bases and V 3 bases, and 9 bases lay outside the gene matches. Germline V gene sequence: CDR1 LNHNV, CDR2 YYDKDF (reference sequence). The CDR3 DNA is TGTGCCACCAGCAGGGGTCCGGGACAGGGGGCAGTCGGGGAGCTGTTTTTT. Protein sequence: CATSRGPGQGAVGELFF.

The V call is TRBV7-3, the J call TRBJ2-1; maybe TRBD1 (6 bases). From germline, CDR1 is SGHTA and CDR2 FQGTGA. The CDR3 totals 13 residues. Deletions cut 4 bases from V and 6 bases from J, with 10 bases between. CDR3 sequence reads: CASSSPGANEQFF. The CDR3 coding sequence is TGTGCCAGCAGCTCCCCAGGGGCCAATGAGCAGTTCTTC.

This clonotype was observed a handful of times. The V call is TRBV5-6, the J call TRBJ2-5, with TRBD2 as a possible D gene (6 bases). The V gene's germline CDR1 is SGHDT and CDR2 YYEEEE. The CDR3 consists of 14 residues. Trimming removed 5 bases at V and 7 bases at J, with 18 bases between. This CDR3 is CASRWRDGRMTQYF. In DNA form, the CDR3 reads TGTGCCAGCAGATGGAGGGACGGTCGTATGACCCAGTACTTC.

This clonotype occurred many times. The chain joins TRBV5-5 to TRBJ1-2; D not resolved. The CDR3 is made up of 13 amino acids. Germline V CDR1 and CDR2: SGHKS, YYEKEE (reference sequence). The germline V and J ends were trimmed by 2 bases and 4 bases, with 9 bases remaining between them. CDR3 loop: CASSLVGSYGYTF. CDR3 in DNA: TGTGCCAGCAGCTTAGTTGGTAGCTATGGCTACACCTTC.

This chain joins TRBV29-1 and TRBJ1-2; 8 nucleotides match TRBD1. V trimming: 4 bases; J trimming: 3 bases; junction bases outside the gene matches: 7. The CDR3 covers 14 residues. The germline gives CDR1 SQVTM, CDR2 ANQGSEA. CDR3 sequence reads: CSVGRTGLYYGYTF. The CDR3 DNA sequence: TGCAGCGTTGGCAGGACAGGGCTTTACTATGGCTACACCTTC.

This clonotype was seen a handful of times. CDR3 residues: CASSHRGSGELFF. For the CDR3, the DNA is TGTGCCAGCAGCCACAGGGGTTCCGGGGAGCTGTTTTTT. The chain combines TRBV4-2 with TRBJ2-2; a weak D match, TRBD1 (6 bases). CDR1 and CDR2 (germline): LGHNA, YNFKEQ. V lost 3 bases and J lost 6, with 8 bases in between. This CDR3 is 13 amino acids long.

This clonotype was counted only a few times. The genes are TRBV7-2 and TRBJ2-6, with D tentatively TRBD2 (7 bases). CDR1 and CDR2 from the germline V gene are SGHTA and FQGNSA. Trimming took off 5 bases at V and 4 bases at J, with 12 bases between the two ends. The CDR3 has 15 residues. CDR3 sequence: CASSMGGAGANVLTF. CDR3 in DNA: TGTGCCAGCAGCATGGGGGGGGCCGGGGCCAACGTCCTGACTTTC.

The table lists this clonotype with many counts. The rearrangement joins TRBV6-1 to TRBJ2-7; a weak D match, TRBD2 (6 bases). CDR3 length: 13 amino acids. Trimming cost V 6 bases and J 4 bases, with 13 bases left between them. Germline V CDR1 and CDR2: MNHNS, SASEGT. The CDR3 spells CASRGDSLYEQYF. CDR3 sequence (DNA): TGTGCCAGCAGAGGGGACTCCCTATACGAGCAGTACTTC.

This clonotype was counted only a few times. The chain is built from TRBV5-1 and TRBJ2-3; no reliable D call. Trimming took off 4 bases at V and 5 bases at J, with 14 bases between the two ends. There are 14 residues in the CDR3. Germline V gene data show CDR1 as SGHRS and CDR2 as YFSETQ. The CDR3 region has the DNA TGCGCCAGCAGCCCGTACAACAGAGGAGATACGCAGTATTTT. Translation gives CASSPYNRGDTQYF. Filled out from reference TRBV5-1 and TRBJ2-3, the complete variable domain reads KAGVTQTPRYLIKTRGQQVTLSCSPISGHRSVSWYQQTPGQGLQFLFEYFSETQRNKGNFPGRFSGRQFSNSRSEMNVSTLELGDSALYLCASSPYNRGDTQYFGPGTRLTVL.

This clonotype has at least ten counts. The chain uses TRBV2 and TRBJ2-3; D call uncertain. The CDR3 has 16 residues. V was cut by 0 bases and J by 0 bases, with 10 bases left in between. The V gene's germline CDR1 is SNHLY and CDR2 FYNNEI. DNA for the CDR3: TGTGCCAGCAGTGAAGCGCCCTCAACTAGCACAGATACGCAGTATTTT. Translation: CASSEAPSTSTDTQYF. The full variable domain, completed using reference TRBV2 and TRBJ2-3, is EPEVTQTPSHQVTQMGQEVILRCVPISNHLYFYWYRQILGQKVEFLVSFYNNEISEKSEIFDDQFSVERPDGSNFTLKIRSTKLEDSAMYFCASSEAPSTSTDTQYFGPGTRLTVL.

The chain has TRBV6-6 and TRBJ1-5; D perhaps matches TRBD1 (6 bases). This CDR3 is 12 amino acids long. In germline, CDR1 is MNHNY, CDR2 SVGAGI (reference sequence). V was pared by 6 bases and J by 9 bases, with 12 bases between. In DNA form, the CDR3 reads TGTGCCAGCAGCTCAGGGGTAAGGCCCCAGCATTTT. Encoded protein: CASSSGVRPQHF.

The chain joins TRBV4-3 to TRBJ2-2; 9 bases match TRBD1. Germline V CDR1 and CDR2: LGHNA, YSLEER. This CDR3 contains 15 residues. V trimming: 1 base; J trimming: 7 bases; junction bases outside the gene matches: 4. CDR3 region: CASSQGDREYGELFF. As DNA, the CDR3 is TGCGCCAGCAGCCAAGGGGACAGGGAGTACGGGGAGCTGTTTTTT.

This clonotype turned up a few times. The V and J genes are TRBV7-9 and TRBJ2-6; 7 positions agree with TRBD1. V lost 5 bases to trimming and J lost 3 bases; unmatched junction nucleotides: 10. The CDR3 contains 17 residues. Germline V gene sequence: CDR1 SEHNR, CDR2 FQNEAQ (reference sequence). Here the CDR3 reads CASSPSQGIGGANVLTF. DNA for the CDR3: TGTGCCAGCAGCCCGTCACAGGGGATCGGTGGGGCCAACGTCCTGACTTTC.

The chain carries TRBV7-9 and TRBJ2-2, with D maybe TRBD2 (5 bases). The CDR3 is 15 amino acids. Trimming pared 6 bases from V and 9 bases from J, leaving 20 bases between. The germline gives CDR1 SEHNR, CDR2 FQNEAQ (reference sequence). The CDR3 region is CASSTAVEMVRELFF. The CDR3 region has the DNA TGTGCCAGCAGTACAGCGGTCGAAATGGTCAGGGAGCTGTTTTTT.

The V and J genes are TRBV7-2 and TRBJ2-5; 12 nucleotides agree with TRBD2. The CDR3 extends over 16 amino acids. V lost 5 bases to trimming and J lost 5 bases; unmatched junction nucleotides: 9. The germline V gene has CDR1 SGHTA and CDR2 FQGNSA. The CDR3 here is CASSANLAGGAETQYF. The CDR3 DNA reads TGTGCCAGCAGCGCTAATCTAGCGGGGGGGGCGGAGACCCAGTACTTC.

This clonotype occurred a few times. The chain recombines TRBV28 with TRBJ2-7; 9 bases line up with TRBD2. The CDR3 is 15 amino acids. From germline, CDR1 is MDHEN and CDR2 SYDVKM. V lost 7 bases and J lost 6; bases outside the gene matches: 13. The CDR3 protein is CASKRAGGPTIEQYV. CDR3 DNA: TGTGCCAGCAAAAGAGCGGGGGGCCCAACGATCGAGCAGTACGTC.